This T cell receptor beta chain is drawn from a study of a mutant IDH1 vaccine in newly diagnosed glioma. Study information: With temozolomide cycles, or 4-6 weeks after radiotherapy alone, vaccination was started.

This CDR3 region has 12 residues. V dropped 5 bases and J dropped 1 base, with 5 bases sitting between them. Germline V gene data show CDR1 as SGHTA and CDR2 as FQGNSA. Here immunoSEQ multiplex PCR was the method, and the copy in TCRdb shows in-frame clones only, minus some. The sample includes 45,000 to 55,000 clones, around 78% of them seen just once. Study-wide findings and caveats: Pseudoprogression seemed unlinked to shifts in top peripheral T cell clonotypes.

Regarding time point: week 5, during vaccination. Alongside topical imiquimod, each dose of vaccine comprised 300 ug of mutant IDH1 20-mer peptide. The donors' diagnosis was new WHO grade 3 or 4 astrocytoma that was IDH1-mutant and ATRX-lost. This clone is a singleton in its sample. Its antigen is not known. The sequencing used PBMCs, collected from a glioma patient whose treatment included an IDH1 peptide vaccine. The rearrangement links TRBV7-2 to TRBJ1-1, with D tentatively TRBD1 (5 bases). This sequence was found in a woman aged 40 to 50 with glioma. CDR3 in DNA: TGTGCCAGCAGCGGGGGGAACACTGAAGCTTTCTTT. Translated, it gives CASSGGNTEAFF.